This TCR beta chain was obtained from a study of regulatory T cells in long-lasting Graves disease. As for the study in general: Persistent Graves' disease meant over 5 years of antithyroid drugs with positive TSH receptor antibodies. Study findings and constraints: Limited sample numbers may have lowered accuracy. There was favoring of TRBV28, TRBJ1-2 and TRBJ2-5 in persistent disease.

Only a few counts were recorded for this clonotype. Its antigen is currently unknown. The TCR beta library used iRepertoire HTBI primers with Arm-PCR amplification of CDR3. TCRdb reprocessed the multiplex PCR reads with MiXCR, giving one entry per CDR3 protein. The table records roughly 700,000 distinct CDR3 sequences, about 32% of them present only once. Germline V CDR1 and CDR2: SEHNR, FQNEAQ (reference sequence). V lost 1 base to trimming and J lost 3 bases, with 9 bases between them. This CDR3 has 14 amino acids. Time point described: persistent/refractory GD, antithyroid drugs over 5 years with positive TRAb. Following extraction of RNA from PBMCs, that RNA was used to make the TCR library. It was American Thyroid Association guidelines that determined Graves' disease diagnosis.

The J gene is TRBJ2-5, the V gene TRBV7-9; D not certain. Sequencing used peripheral blood mononuclear cells (PBMCs), obtained when the disease was refractory, from a patient treated with antithyroid drugs. The origin of this receptor is a female donor with Graves disease. The CDR3 spells CASSLEPLEETQYF. The CDR3 DNA sequence: TGTGCCAGCAGCTTAGAGCCCCTCGAAGAGACCCAGTACTTC. The variable domain in full, completed from reference TRBV7-9 and TRBJ2-5, reads DTGVSQNPRHKITKRGQNVTFRCDPISEHNRLYWYRQTLGQGPEFLTYFQNEAQLEKSRLLSDRFSAERPKGSFSTLEIQRTEQGDSAMYLCASSLEPLEETQYFGPGTRLLVL.